The T cell receptor (beta chain) described here comes from a study of blood T cells in healthy people across ages. Regarding the study as a whole: Naive T cell percentage showed a strong correlation with TCR beta diversity.

The CDR3 has 16 amino acids. Germline CDR1 is MDHEN and CDR2 is SYDVKM. After removal of 4 bases from V and 2 bases from J, the junction contained 7 bases not matched to a gene. Remarks on this clonotype: The antigen is unknown.

Sample-barcoded 5' priming and a J-beta primer mix drove a second PCR of 7 to 11 cycles. A 12-random-nucleotide template-switch adaptor tagged each cDNA molecule. Each sample provided no less than 2.5 million CDR3-containing paired-end reads. TCRdb re-called the 5' RACE reads with MiXCR, one entry per CDR3 protein. Of about 1.4 million distinct CDR3 sequences in the sample, approximately 59% were seen once. Peripheral blood samples of around 11 milliliters were drawn from each donor. This sequence originates from a man aged 18 to 29 in good health. Sequenced input: blood. The chain links TRBV28 to TRBJ1-2, with TRBD1 identical over 10 bases. CDR3 sequence reads: CASSSPRDRGNYGYTF. The CDR3 DNA reads as TGTGCCAGCAGTTCACCCCGGGACAGGGGCAACTATGGCTACACCTTC.